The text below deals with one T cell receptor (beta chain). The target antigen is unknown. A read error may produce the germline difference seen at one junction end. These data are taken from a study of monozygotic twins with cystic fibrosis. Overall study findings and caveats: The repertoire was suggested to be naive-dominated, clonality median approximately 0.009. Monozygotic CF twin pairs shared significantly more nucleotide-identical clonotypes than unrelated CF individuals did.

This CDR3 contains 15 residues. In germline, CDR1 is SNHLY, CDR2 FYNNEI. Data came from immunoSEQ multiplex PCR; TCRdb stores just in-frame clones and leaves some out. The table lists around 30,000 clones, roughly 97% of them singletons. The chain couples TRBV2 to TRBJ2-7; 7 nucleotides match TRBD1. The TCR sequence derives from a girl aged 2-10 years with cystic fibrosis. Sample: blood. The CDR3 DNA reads TGTGCCAGCAATGAACGGGACAGTTTGTTCTACGAGCAGTACTTC. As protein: CASNERDSLFYEQYF.